Listed below are T cell receptor beta chains from one sample, sequenced in a study of cytomegalovirus exposure and HLA in healthy donors. The assay was immunoSEQ multiplex PCR, and TCRdb's table has in-frame clones only and misses some. Seen here are 100,000 to 150,000 clones, about 10% observed once, and the top ten hold 3.5% to 5%. The sequencing sample was made of PBMCs. These receptors were collected from a young woman in good health and CMV-seropositive. Each CDR3 is given with its conserved first and last residue. D genes are given only for firm matches. Only some rows state a clone size, as once, few, many or a class for expanded clones.

v_call	clone_size	d_call	j_call	cdr3_nt	cdr3_aa
TRBV27	NA	TRBD1	TRBJ2-7	TGTGCCAGCATTTGGGACAGGGTATACGAGCAGTACTTC	CASIWDRVYEQYF
TRBV4-1	NA	NA	TRBJ2-7	TGCGCCAGCAGCCAAGATTCAGGGGCAATGACCTACGAGCAGTACTTC	CASSQDSGAMTYEQYF
TRBV30	few	NA	TRBJ1-1	TGTGCCTGGAGATGGGGCCCCACTGAAGCTTTCTTT	CAWRWGPTEAFF
TRBV13	few	NA	TRBJ1-1	TGTGCCAGCAGCTTAGGCCCAGGCCTGAACACTGAAGCTTTCTTT	CASSLGPGLNTEAFF
TRBV6-5	few	TRBD1	TRBJ1-2	TGTGCCAGCAGTTGGGAACAGGGGGGAGACGGCTACACCTTC	CASSWEQGGDGYTF
TRBV11-1	few	NA	TRBJ1-4	TGTGCCAGCAGCCCCACGGGGGGCCGGGGTGAAAAACTGTTTTTT	CASSPTGGRGEKLFF
TRBV7-9	NA	TRBD1	TRBJ2-7	TGTGCCAGCAGCCCCGGACAGGGGTTGAGCTCCTACGAGCAGTACTTC	CASSPGQGLSSYEQYF
TRBV27	NA	TRBD2	TRBJ2-1	TGTGCCAGCAGTAAACTTGGGCACGGTGAGACTAGCCCCTACAATGAGCAGTTCTTC	CASSKLGHGETSPYNEQFF
TRBV6-1	NA	NA	TRBJ2-2	TGTGCCAGCAGTGAAGGTGCAGGGAATGGCATAACCGGGGAGCTGTTTTTT	CASSEGAGNGITGELFF
TRBV5-1	NA	TRBD2	TRBJ2-1	TGCGCCAGCAGCTTGCTAGCGGGAGGCTCCAATGAGCAGTTCTTC	CASSLLAGGSNEQFF
TRBV10-3	few	TRBD2	TRBJ2-7	TGTGCCATCAGTGACCGGACTAGCGGATCCTACGAGCAGTACTTC	CAISDRTSGSYEQYF
TRBV5-1	NA	NA	TRBJ1-1	TGCGCCAGCAGCTTGGGGCTGAACACTGAAGCTTTCTTT	CASSLGLNTEAFF
TRBV15	few	TRBD2	TRBJ2-5	TGTGCCACCTGTCTGGCTAGCGGGAGACAGACCCAGTACTTC	CATCLASGRQTQYF
TRBV5-1	few	NA	TRBJ2-7	TGCGCCAGCAGCTTTTCGACAGGCTACGAGCAGTACTTC	CASSFSTGYEQYF
TRBV11-3	NA	NA	TRBJ2-3	TGTGCCAGCAGCCAGGGCACAGATACGCAGTATTTT	CASSQGTDTQYF
TRBV6-6	few	TRBD1	TRBJ1-1	TGTGCCAGCAGTTACATAGGGGGCGCGAGCACTGAAGCTTTCTTT	CASSYIGGASTEAFF
TRBV7-8	NA	NA	TRBJ1-5	TGTGCCAGCAGCTGGCAGTCTTCTGAGAGGCAGCCCCAGCATTTT	CASSWQSSERQPQHF
TRBV19	few	TRBD2	TRBJ2-3	TGTGCCAGTAGAGGACTAGCGGGAAACACAGATACGCAGTATTTT	CASRGLAGNTDTQYF
TRBV5-1	NA	TRBD1	TRBJ2-5	TGCGCCAGCAGCCCTGGACAGGGGCGTGAGACCCAGTACTTC	CASSPGQGRETQYF
TRBV6-5	NA	NA	TRBJ1-2	TGTGCCAGCGGGTATCAGACAGGCTATGGCTACACCTTC	CASGYQTGYGYTF
TRBV7-2	many	TRBD1	TRBJ1-4	TGTGCCAGCAGCTTAGTAAACAGGGGTATAGTTTTGAATGAAAAACTGTTTTTT	CASSLVNRGIVLNEKLFF
TRBV28	NA	TRBD2	TRBJ2-5	TGTGCCAGCACCATGGGACTAGCGGGAGTCTTTGACAGGGAGACCCAGTACTTC	CASTMGLAGVFDRETQYF
TRBV5-1	NA	NA	TRBJ1-2	TGCGCCAGCAGCCTGGACTATTCCTATGGCTACACCTTC	CASSLDYSYGYTF
TRBV9	few	TRBD2	TRBJ2-1	TGTGCCAGCAGCGTACGGCTAGCGGGAGATGAGCAGTTCTTC	CASSVRLAGDEQFF
TRBV7-9	NA	TRBD2	TRBJ2-1	TGTGCCAGCAGCTTAGTCGGCGGGGCGGGGGATGAGCAGTTCTTC	CASSLVGGAGDEQFF
TRBV7-8	NA	TRBD2	TRBJ2-3	TGTGCCAGCTCGGGCGGGCTAGCGGGTGCAGATACGCAGTATTTT	CASSGGLAGADTQYF
TRBV30	few	NA	TRBJ1-2	TGTGCCTGGAGTGATGTAGCTAACTATGGCTACACCTTC	CAWSDVANYGYTF
TRBV7-9	few	NA	TRBJ2-1	TGTGCCAGCAGCTTAGAAGAAAGAGTTGCCCACAATGAGCAGTTCTTC	CASSLEERVAHNEQFF
TRBV5-1	NA	NA	TRBJ1-4	TGCGCCAGCAGCCGGGACTCCGGAGGTGAAAAACTGTTTTTT	CASSRDSGGEKLFF
TRBV7-6	few	NA	TRBJ2-5	TGTGCCAGCAGCCGAAGTGAGGGTAAAAGGGAGACCCAGTACTTC	CASSRSEGKRETQYF
TRBV6-1	few	NA	TRBJ2-7	TGTGCCAGCAGTGAACAGGTGTCCTACGAGCAGTACTTC	CASSEQVSYEQYF
TRBV5-1	NA	TRBD1	TRBJ2-3	TGCGCCAGCAGCTTGGGACAGGGGGGAGATACGCAGTATTTT	CASSLGQGGDTQYF
TRBV7-9	few	TRBD2	TRBJ2-1	TGTGCCAGCAGCGCAAGGACTAGCGGGAGGAATGAGCAGTTCTTC	CASSARTSGRNEQFF
TRBV2	NA	TRBD1	TRBJ1-1	TGTGCCAGCGGGCCTGACAGGGACATTGAAGCTTTCTTT	CASGPDRDIEAFF
TRBV4-1	few	NA	TRBJ1-1	TGCGCCAGCAGCCAAGTCGGTATTGGCACTGAAGCTTTCTTT	CASSQVGIGTEAFF
TRBV18	NA	TRBD1	TRBJ2-7	TGTGCCAGCTCACCGGGACAGTACTCCTACGAGCAGTACTTC	CASSPGQYSYEQYF
TRBV28	few	TRBD1	TRBJ1-4	TGTGCCAGCAGCCCATCAGGGGGCCGGGCTAATGAAAAACTGTTTTTT	CASSPSGGRANEKLFF
TRBV5-4	NA	TRBD1	TRBJ2-3	TGTGCCAGCCGGGACAGGGGATCTAGCACAGATACGCAGTATTTT	CASRDRGSSTDTQYF
TRBV14	few	NA	TRBJ2-3	TGTGCCAGCAGCCACTGGTACGGAGATGAGGACACAGATACGCAGTATTTT	CASSHWYGDEDTDTQYF
TRBV11-1	few	NA	TRBJ1-1	TGTGCCAGCAGCTTGGACAGTATGAACACTGAAGCTTTCTTT	CASSLDSMNTEAFF